A single sample gave rise to the 27 T cell receptor beta chains below, sequenced in a study of cytomegalovirus exposure and HLA in healthy donors (dated by TCRdb to about 2017). Libraries were built with the immunoSEQ multiplex PCR assay. For the multiplex PCR, a mixture combining 60 forward primers for TCR Vbeta segments and 13 reverse primers for TCR Jbeta segments was used. This immuneACCESS table, as held by TCRdb, lists in-frame sequences with V and J called but not all clones. Of the missing ones, under half trace to an unresolved V gene in checked studies; the others have no known cause. This sample is represented by about 120,000 clones; roughly 77% of them were singletons. The ten top clones hold about 1.8% of the sample. Sample: PBMCs. These receptors all come from a man aged 18 to 30 in good health and CMV-seronegative.

The chain has TRBV5-4 and TRBJ1-2, with 9 positions matching TRBD1. This CDR3 comprises 15 residues. V lost 4 bases to trimming and J lost 7 bases; unmatched junction nucleotides: 11. CDR1 and CDR2 (germline): SGHNT, YYREEE (reference sequence). In nucleotides, the CDR3 is TGTGCCAGCAGCCCGACCCTTGGACAGGGGATTGGCTACACCTTC. Protein sequence: CASSPTLGQGIGYTF.

This clone showed up just a few times. Germline and junction disagree at one end, which may indicate a read error. J is TRBJ1-2 and V is TRBV9; 9 nucleotides agree with TRBD1. CDR3 length: 14 amino acids. Looked up from germline, CDR1 is SGDLS and CDR2 is YYNGEE. This CDR3 reads CASSVDATGGLYSF. CDR3 in DNA: TGTGCCAGCAGCGTAGACGCTACAGGGGGCCTCTACTCCTTC.

The CDR3 region is CASGLATPPGQGYF. The CDR3 bases are TGTGCTAGTGGTTTGGCAACCCCCCCGGGACAGGGGTATTTT. The V and J genes are TRBV12-5 and TRBJ2-3, with 9 bases aligning to TRBD1. Germline trimming cut 1 base from V and 14 bases from J; bases unmatched to any gene: 10. This CDR3 has 14 residues. Looked up from germline, CDR1 is LGHNT and CDR2 is FRNRAP.

V usage is TRBV15 and J usage is TRBJ2-7; 10 positions agree with TRBD2. In germline, CDR1 is LNHNV, CDR2 YYDKDF (reference sequence). Trimming took 5 bases from V and 1 from J; bases not matched to a gene: 17. CDR3 length: 19 residues. The CDR3 nucleotides are TGTGCCACCAGCCCCGCTTTCGTAGTAGCGGGGGGAATTTCCTACGAGCAGTACTTC. This sequence encodes CATSPAFVVAGGISYEQYF. The complete variable domain, with remaining parts taken from reference TRBV15 and TRBJ2-7, reads DAMVIQNPRYQVTQFGKPVTLSCSQTLNHNVMYWYQQKSSQAPKLLFHYYDKDFNNEADTPDNFQSRRPNTSFCFLDIRSPGLGDTAMYLCATSPAFVVAGGISYEQYFGPGTRLTVT.

CDR3 nucleotide sequence: TGTGCCAGCAGTCCTGACAAGTACGAGCAGTACTTC. Translating gives CASSPDKYEQYF. The chain combines TRBV7-9 with TRBJ2-7, with no clear D. CDR1 is SEHNR, CDR2 FQNEAQ, per germline (reference sequence). The V end lost 6 bases, the J end lost 4 bases, and 10 bases lay between the germline ends. The length of the CDR3 is 12 residues.

This CDR3 reads CASSSQGYEQYF. The CDR3 region has the DNA TGTGCCAGCAGTTCACAGGGTTACGAGCAGTACTTC. The chain couples TRBV2 to TRBJ2-5; the D gene is possibly TRBD1 (6 bases). The J call is doubtful: the DNA matches TRBJ2-7 better. Germline CDR1 reads SNHLY; CDR2 reads FYNNEI. The CDR3 has 12 residues.

V is TRBV4-2 and J is TRBJ1-5; D unclear. Germline-derived CDR1 and CDR2 are LGHNA and YNFKEQ. The CDR3 runs 15 residues. V was pared by 4 bases and J by 2 bases, with 12 bases between. CDR3 sequence (DNA): TGTGCCAGCAGCCGCCACAAGGGAGGCAATCAGCCCCAGCATTTT. It is translated as CASSRHKGGNQPQHF.

This clone was counted a single time. This chain connects TRBV1 to TRBJ1-2; the table's D call, TRBD1, has no DNA check behind it. TRBV1 is flagged as a pseudogene. This CDR3 has 14 amino acids. The CDR3 protein is CTTHIGQAYYGYTF. The CDR3 DNA sequence: TGCACCACCCATATCGGACAGGCGTACTATGGCTACACCTTC.

This chain connects TRBV7-8 to TRBJ1-5; D possibly corresponds to TRBD1 (5 bases). The ends were cut back, 1 base at V and 4 bases at J, with 14 bases in the middle. CDR1 is SGHVS, CDR2 FQNEAQ, per germline. The CDR3 is 16 amino acids. CDR3 sequence: CASSLGMGLSNQPQHF. The CDR3 DNA reads as TGTGCCAGCAGCTTAGGTATGGGACTTTCAAATCAGCCCCAGCATTTT.

J is TRBJ2-7 and V is TRBV4-1; 9 positions match TRBD1. The ends lost 3 bases at V and 4 bases at J; junction bases unmatched: 10. Germline-derived CDR1 and CDR2 are MGHRA and YSYEKL. CDR3 size: 16 residues. CDR3 nucleotide sequence: TGCGCCAGCAGCCAGAGTACCGGACAGGGGAGGTACGAGCAGTACTTC. Its protein product is CASSQSTGQGRYEQYF.

The J gene is TRBJ1-1, the V gene TRBV19; TRBD1 agrees at 8 bases. Germline V gene sequence: CDR1 LNHDA, CDR2 SQIVND (reference sequence). This CDR3 region has 14 residues. V lost 3 bases to trimming and J lost 5 bases; unmatched junction nucleotides: 5. In nucleotides, the CDR3 is TGTGCCAGTAGTATCGGACAGGGTTGGACTGAAGCTTTCTTT. This gives the protein CASSIGQGWTEAFF.

The chain has TRBV7-7 and TRBJ2-7; TRBD1 is a possible D gene (5 bases). The CDR3 extends over 15 amino acids. CDR1 SSHAT and CDR2 FNYEAQ come from the germline V gene (reference sequence). V was cut by 5 bases and J by 0 bases, with 14 bases left in between. The CDR3 loop reads CASSPGHDRSYEQYF. The CDR3 DNA follows: TGTGCCAGCAGCCCCGGACACGACCGCTCCTACGAGCAGTACTTC.

In DNA form, the CDR3 reads TGTGCCAGCAGCGTCCGTCTAACCCCCTACGAGCAGTACTTC. Amino acid sequence: CASSVRLTPYEQYF. The rearrangement joins TRBV11-1 to TRBJ2-7; D remains ambiguous. Looked up from germline, CDR1 is SGHAT and CDR2 is FQDESV (reference sequence). This CDR3 is built from 14 residues. V lost 5 bases to trimming and J lost 2 bases, with 13 bases between them.

The rearrangement joins TRBV29-1 to TRBJ1-2; D ambiguous. V lost 2 bases and J 4 bases, leaving 11 bases between the germline ends. The CDR3 covers 13 residues. CDR1 and CDR2 (germline): SQVTM, ANQGSEA. CDR3 sequence: CSVESGFSYGYTF. CDR3 DNA sequence: TGCAGCGTTGAATCCGGGTTCTCCTATGGCTACACCTTC.

The chain uses TRBV7-9 and TRBJ2-1, with D unresolved. Looked up from germline, CDR1 is SEHNR and CDR2 is FQNEAQ (reference sequence). The CDR3 runs to 16 residues. With 1 base removed from V and 6 bases from J, the gap between germline ends came to 16 bases. In DNA, the CDR3 is TGTGCCAGCAGCTTAGTTCTTGAGTCATCGGGCAATGAGCAGTTCTTC. Its protein product is CASSLVLESSGNEQFF.

J is TRBJ1-2 and V is TRBV10-3, with D perhaps TRBD1 (5 bases). CDR3 length equals 14 residues. CDR1 is ENHRY, CDR2 SYGVKD, per germline. The ends were cut back, 0 bases at V and 8 bases at J, with 13 bases in the middle. CDR3 sequence (DNA): TGTGCCATCAGTGAGTCGGACACCTCGAGCGGCTACACCTTC. Translation gives CAISESDTSSGYTF.

The V call is TRBV11-3, the J call TRBJ2-3; TRBD2 aligns across 14 bases. CDR3 length: 18 amino acids. Germline CDR1 is SGHNT and CDR2 is YENEEA. V gave up 4 bases and J gave up 1 base; unmatched junction bases: 7. The CDR3 nucleotides read TGTGCCAGCAGCTCTCGACTAGCGGGGGGGCGGGGCACAGATACGCAGTATTTT. This sequence encodes CASSSRLAGGRGTDTQYF.

The chain links TRBV19 to TRBJ1-4, with TRBD1 identical over 7 bases. V was pared by 7 bases and J by 11 bases, with 10 bases of the junction left unmatched. From germline, CDR1 is LNHDA and CDR2 SQIVND (reference sequence). The CDR3 has 13 amino acids. Written as DNA, the CDR3 is TGTGCCAGTACCACAGGGGAGACGCGGAAACTGTTTTTT. This translates into CASTTGETRKLFF.

The rearrangement uses TRBV12-2 and TRBJ1-3. TRBV12-2 is classified as a pseudogene. CDR3 length: 18 residues. This CDR3 reads CASRPALGGVSSGNTIYF. The CDR3 region has the DNA TGTGCAAGTCGCCCAGCATTGGGGGGTGTGAGCTCTGGAAACACCATATATTTT.

This chain connects TRBV2 to TRBJ2-1; perhaps TRBD2 as D (6 bases). CDR3 length: 12 amino acids. Trimming left V 8 bases short and J 10 bases short, with 15 bases between. Germline CDR1 reads SNHLY; CDR2 reads FYNNEI. CDR3 amino acids: CASAGLAGEQFF. The CDR3 DNA sequence: TGTGCCAGCGCGGGCCTCGCGGGGGAGCAGTTCTTC.

The chain carries TRBV4-2 and TRBJ1-2; D is perhaps TRBD1 (6 bases). V lost 4 bases, J lost 3 bases, and 21 bases lay in between. The CDR3 is 17 residues long. Germline V gives CDR1 LGHNA, CDR2 YNFKEQ. CDR3 DNA: TGTGCCAGCAGCCCCTCCCCAGCAGGGGCAGGGGACTATGGCTACACCTTC. Amino acids: CASSPSPAGAGDYGYTF.

The V gene is TRBV27, the J gene TRBJ1-1, with D perhaps TRBD1 (6 bases). Trimming took 6 bases from V and 1 from J, leaving 9 bases between them. The CDR3 runs to 13 residues. From germline, CDR1 is MNHEY and CDR2 SMNVEV (reference sequence). CDR3 loop: CASRSRGNTEAFF. Written as DNA, the CDR3 is TGTGCCAGCAGGAGCAGGGGGAACACTGAAGCTTTCTTT.

The V gene is TRBV29-1, the J gene TRBJ2-7; 9 nucleotides match TRBD2. V was pared by 0 bases and J by 7 bases, with 13 bases of the junction left unmatched. CDR3 length: 16 residues. The germline gives CDR1 SQVTM, CDR2 ANQGSEA. The chain's CDR3 is CSVEDSQRGVPGEQYF. CDR3 nucleotides: TGCAGCGTTGAAGATTCACAGCGGGGGGTCCCTGGGGAGCAGTACTTC.

CDR3 bases: TGCAGCGGGGTGGGGCCGGTTGAGCAGTTCTTC. Its translation is CSGVGPVEQFF. The chain employs TRBV29-1 and TRBJ2-1; D is possibly TRBD1 (5 bases). This CDR3 is built from 11 residues. V dropped 7 bases and J dropped 9 bases, with 13 bases sitting between them. Per the germline V gene, CDR1 is SQVTM and CDR2 is ANQGSEA.

J is TRBJ1-2 and V is TRBV19; 10 bases are shared with TRBD1. The CDR3 has 13 residues. Germline CDR1 LNHDA, CDR2 SQIVND (reference sequence). V lost 5 bases, J lost 8 bases, and 5 bases stayed unmatched. The CDR3 loop reads CASSLRDRGGYTF. In DNA, the CDR3 is TGTGCCAGTAGTCTTCGGGACAGGGGAGGCTACACCTTC.

In the case of this clone: An end of the junction differs from the germline gene, which may be a read error. V gene TRBV29-1 combines with J gene TRBJ2-2; 9 bases match TRBD1. The CDR3 covers 14 residues. CDR1 is SQVTM and CDR2 is ANQGSEA in the germline V gene. This CDR3 is CSAKQGAKTGELFF. CDR3 DNA: TGCAGCGCTAAACAGGGGGCGAAGACCGGGGAGCTGTTTTTT.

The rearrangement links TRBV25-1 to TRBJ1-3; perhaps TRBD1 as D (5 bases). V lost 5 bases and J 3 bases, leaving 17 bases between the germline ends. The germline CDR1 and CDR2 sequences are MGHDK and SYGVNS. The CDR3 loop spans 16 amino acids. CDR3 in amino acids: CASSPRSGGDGNTIYF. In DNA form, the CDR3 reads TGTGCCAGCAGTCCCCGTTCGGGGGGGGATGGAAACACCATATATTTT.